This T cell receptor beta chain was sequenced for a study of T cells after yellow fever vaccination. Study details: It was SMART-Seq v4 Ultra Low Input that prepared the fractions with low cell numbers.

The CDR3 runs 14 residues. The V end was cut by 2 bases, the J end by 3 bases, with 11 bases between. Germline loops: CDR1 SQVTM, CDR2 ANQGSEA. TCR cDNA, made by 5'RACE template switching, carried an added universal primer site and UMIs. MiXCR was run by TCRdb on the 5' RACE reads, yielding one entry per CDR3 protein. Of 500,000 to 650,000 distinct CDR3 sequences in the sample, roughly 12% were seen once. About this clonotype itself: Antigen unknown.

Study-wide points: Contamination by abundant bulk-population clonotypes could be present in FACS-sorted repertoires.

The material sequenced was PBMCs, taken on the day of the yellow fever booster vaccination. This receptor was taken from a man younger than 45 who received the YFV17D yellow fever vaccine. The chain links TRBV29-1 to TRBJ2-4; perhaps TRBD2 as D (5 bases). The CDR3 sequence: CSVEFSRVKNIQYF. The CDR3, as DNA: TGCAGCGTTGAATTCTCGCGGGTCAAAAACATTCAGTACTTC.